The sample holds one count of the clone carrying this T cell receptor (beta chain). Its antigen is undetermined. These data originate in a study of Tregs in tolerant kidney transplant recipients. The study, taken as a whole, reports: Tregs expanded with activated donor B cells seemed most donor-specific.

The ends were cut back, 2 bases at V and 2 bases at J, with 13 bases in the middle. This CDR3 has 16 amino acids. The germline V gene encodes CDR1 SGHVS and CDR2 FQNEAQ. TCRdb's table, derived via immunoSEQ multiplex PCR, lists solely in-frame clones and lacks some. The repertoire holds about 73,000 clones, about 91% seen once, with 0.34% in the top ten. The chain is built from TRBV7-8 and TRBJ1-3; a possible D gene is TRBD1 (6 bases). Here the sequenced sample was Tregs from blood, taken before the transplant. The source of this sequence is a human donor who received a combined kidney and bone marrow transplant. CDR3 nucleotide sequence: TGTGCCAGCAGCTTATCTACAGGGAGTGCTGGAAACACCATATATTTT. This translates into CASSLSTGSAGNTIYF.